This T cell receptor beta chain came from a study of post-analysis software for immune sequencing data. Whole-study findings and limits: The study found TRBV5-6, TRBV5-1 and TRBV20-1 among five or six TRBV segments more frequent in patients than controls.

cDNA libraries for TCR beta contained unique molecular identifiers. T cells numbering about 0.85 to 10 million yielded some 520,000 cDNA molecules. One entry per CDR3 protein results from TCRdb running MiXCR on the PCR reads. The data contain approximately 250,000 distinct CDR3 sequences, approximately 34% of them seen just once; the ten biggest clones take up around 4.8%. On this clonotype itself: Its antigen remains unknown.

This CDR3 contains 14 residues. Germline V gene sequence: CDR1 SGHVS, CDR2 FNYEAQ. The V and J ends lost 5 bases and 6 bases respectively, with 16 bases between them. The receptor was derived from a girl between 10 and 17 years old with multiple sclerosis. Input material: blood. The chain couples TRBV7-6 to TRBJ1-2; TRBD1 might be the D (5 bases). CDR3 protein: CASSPGTQAHGYTF. CDR3 nucleotide sequence: TGTGCCAGCAGCCCCGGGACCCAAGCTCATGGCTACACCTTC.